This TCR beta chain is drawn from a study of blood T cells in healthy people across ages. This clonotype occurred a few times. Combining a sample-barcoded 5' primer with a J-beta primer mix, a second PCR ran for roughly 6 to 12 cycles. MiXCR was run by TCRdb on the 5' RACE reads, yielding one entry per CDR3 protein. Of about 680,000 distinct CDR3 sequences listed, around half were seen once; the top ten hold roughly 31%. Germline V CDR1 and CDR2: MDHEN, SYDVKM. The length of the CDR3 is 12 residues. The V end was cut by 7 bases, the J end by 7 bases, with 14 bases between. Donors were systemically healthy Caucasian individuals from Russia aged about 6 to 90 years.

The chain links TRBV28 to TRBJ2-7; no definite D call. This sequence originates from a woman aged 60 to 75 in good health. Sequenced sample: blood. The DNA of the CDR3 is TGTGCCAGCACTAGGAGTCTATATGAGCAGTACTTC. Amino acid sequence: CASTRSLYEQYF.